In its sample, the clone carrying this T cell receptor beta chain was seen a few times. What it recognizes is unknown. The data are from a study of cytomegalovirus exposure and HLA in healthy donors. Findings and limits, study-wide: Accounts indicate the classifier identified cytomegalovirus status with strong specificity and sensitivity. In vitro checks showed that three CMV-associated chains really do target CMV antigens. Most TCR sequences showed up rarely, but some public TCRs showed up in many donors.

13 Jbeta primers and 60 Vbeta primers were used for the PCR. The table came from immunoSEQ multiplex PCR; TCRdb's copy has only in-frame clones and leaves some out. The table lists under 200,000 clones, approximately 80% of them singletons. Though nominally healthy at sampling, donors likely had unrecorded immune exposures. Germline V gene sequence: CDR1 KGHSH, CDR2 LQKENI. This CDR3 comprises 14 residues. After removal of 4 bases from V and 5 bases from J, the junction contained 6 bases not matched to a gene. J is TRBJ2-7 and V is TRBV18; 9 positions match TRBD2. This receptor was obtained from a woman in her fifties or sixties in good health and CMV-seronegative. The sample comprised PBMCs. CDR3 residues: CASSLSGTSNEQYF. The CDR3 DNA is TGTGCCAGCTCACTGTCCGGGACTAGCAACGAGCAGTACTTC. The full variable domain, with the rest looked up from reference TRBV18 and TRBJ2-7, is NAGVMQNPRHLVRRRGQEARLRCSPMKGHSHVYWYRQLPEEGLKFMVYLQKENIIDESGMPKERFSAEFPKEGPSILRIQQVVRGDSAAYFCASSLSGTSNEQYFGPGTRLTVT.